The entry below describes one T cell receptor beta chain. The antigen is unknown. This sample is drawn from a study of cytomegalovirus exposure and HLA in healthy donors. PCR was performed using 60 Vbeta and 13 Jbeta primers. Data came from immunoSEQ multiplex PCR; TCRdb stores just in-frame clones and leaves some out. Among 95,000 to 150,000 clones listed, 80% to 90% were seen once. Notes on the study in general: The authors enumerated roughly 160 TCR beta chains as linked to cytomegalovirus. Donors were assumed by presence/absence analyses to have roughly uniform sequencing depth.

CDR3 length: 12 amino acids. The germline V gene has CDR1 MNHNY and CDR2 SVGAGI (reference sequence). Trimming stripped 5 bases from V and 3 bases from J, with 7 bases between. These donors, healthy bone marrow donors, were studied. This receptor was taken from a man between 40 and 49 years old in good health and CMV-seronegative. The genes are TRBV6-6 and TRBJ2-5; D is uncertain. Specimen: PBMCs. CDR3 nucleotide sequence: TGTGCCAGCAGTCTACAGAAAGAGACCCAGTACTTC. It is translated as CASSLQKETQYF.